Following are 12 T cell receptor beta chains from one sample sequenced in a study of shared clonotypes between healthy human individuals. Libraries were prepared by immunoSEQ multiplex PCR; TCRdb keeps only in-frame clonotypes and omits some of them. The table lists about 2,500,000 clones, about 92% of them singletons. Sequenced sample: naive CD4+ T cells sorted from blood. Indicated subset: CD45RA+ positively selected. The receptor source for this set is a man aged 18 to 30 in good health.

The chain employs TRBV29-1 and TRBJ2-7; 8 bases match TRBD1. The CDR3 totals 12 residues. V lost 5 bases, J lost 3 bases, and 3 bases stayed unmatched. Germline lookup yields CDR1 SQVTM and CDR2 ANQGSEA. CDR3 sequence (DNA): TGCAGCGTTCGTGGACAGGGCTACGAGCAGTACTTC. Protein: CSVRGQGYEQYF.

This chain connects TRBV6-5 to TRBJ2-1; 8 nucleotides line up with TRBD1. CDR3 length equals 15 residues. Germline CDR1 and CDR2: MNHEY and SVGAGI. J lost 3 bases, V lost 2 bases, and 3 bases had no gene match. The DNA for the CDR3 is TGTGCCAGCAGTTACGTCGGGACAGGCTACAATGAGCAGTTCTTC. Its translation is CASSYVGTGYNEQFF.

This clone was counted only a few times. J is TRBJ1-2 and V is TRBV15; weak D call: TRBD1 (5 bases). CDR1 is LNHNV, CDR2 YYDKDF, per germline (reference sequence). Deletions cut 1 base from V and 4 bases from J, with 13 bases between. The CDR3 runs to 15 residues. The DNA of the CDR3 is TGTGCCACCAGCAGAGTGAACAGCCAGGGCTATGGCTACACCTTC. Its translation: CATSRVNSQGYGYTF.

The chain links TRBV27 to TRBJ2-5; D perhaps matches TRBD1 (7 bases). Germline CDR1 MNHEY, CDR2 SMNVEV (reference sequence). This CDR3 contains 16 residues. V dropped 6 bases and J dropped 0 bases, with 17 bases sitting between them. The CDR3 nucleotides are TGTGCCAGCAGCTCCTTTCGCAGGGGGGACCAAGAGACCCAGTACTTC. Translating it yields CASSSFRRGDQETQYF.

This clone has only one observation. The V call is TRBV10-3, the J call TRBJ2-7; TRBD1 aligns across 9 bases. Trimming cost V 8 bases and J 0 bases; bases outside gene matches: 5. The CDR3 has 14 amino acids. Germline CDR1 ENHRY, CDR2 SYGVKD. CDR3 in amino acids: CAIGDRAYSYEQYF. The CDR3 nucleotides are TGTGCCATCGGGGACAGGGCTTACTCCTACGAGCAGTACTTC.

The chain recombines TRBV5-1 with TRBJ1-2; no reliable D call. V was shortened by 5 bases and J by 2 bases, with 19 bases between the two germline ends. The CDR3 contains 16 residues. From germline, CDR1 is SGHRS and CDR2 YFSETQ. CDR3 DNA sequence: TGCGCCAGCAGACCCGGTTCATCTGGCCCCAACTATGGCTACACCTTC. Protein sequence: CASRPGSSGPNYGYTF.

The rearrangement uses TRBV6-1 and TRBJ1-2, with TRBD1 matching over 8 bases. The CDR3 runs 17 residues. Germline trimming cut 2 bases from V and 8 bases from J; bases unmatched to any gene: 16. Germline loops: CDR1 MNHNS, CDR2 SASEGT. CDR3: CASSERGQAGGGDGYTF. CDR3 nucleotides: TGTGCCAGCAGTGAACGGGGACAAGCAGGGGGCGGAGACGGCTACACCTTC.

This rearrangement joins TRBV10-3 to TRBJ2-7; TRBD2 agrees at 10 bases. The CDR3 is 15 residues long. The germline CDR1 and CDR2 sequences are ENHRY and SYGVKD. Trimming removed 0 bases from V and 2 bases from J; junction bases left unmatched: 1. The DNA of the CDR3 is TGTGCCATCAGTGAGTCCCTAGCGGGGGCCTACGAGCAGTACTTC. It translates to CAISESLAGAYEQYF.

The sample holds one count of this clone. This chain connects TRBV7-9 to TRBJ2-2; the D gene is possibly TRBD2 (5 bases). This CDR3 spans 14 amino acids. V was cut by 2 bases and J by 8 bases, with 12 bases left in between. Germline V gene data show CDR1 as SEHNR and CDR2 as FQNEAQ (reference sequence). CDR3 DNA: TGTGCCAGCAGCTTAAGCGGCGTTTCAGGGGAGCTGTTTTTT. Protein sequence: CASSLSGVSGELFF.

The chain links TRBV28 to TRBJ2-7; a possible D gene is TRBD2 (6 bases). Trimming stripped 5 bases from V and 3 bases from J, with 11 bases between. This CDR3 comprises 13 residues. CDR1 and CDR2 (germline): MDHEN, SYDVKM. The CDR3 protein is CASSEGLVYEQYF. DNA for the CDR3: TGTGCCAGCAGTGAGGGACTGGTCTACGAGCAGTACTTC. The full variable domain, its missing parts supplied by reference TRBV28 and TRBJ2-7, is DVKVTQSSRYLVKRTGEKVFLECVQDMDHENMFWYRQDPGLGLRLIYFSYDVKMKEKGDIPEGYSVSREKKERFSLILESASTNQTSMYLCASSEGLVYEQYFGPGTRLTVT.

The genes are TRBV23-1 and TRBJ1-2, with a weak D call TRBD1 (5 bases). TRBV23-1 qualifies as an ORF whose function is uncertain. CDR3 size: 15 residues. V was clipped by 0 bases and J by 2 bases, with 10 bases between them. The CDR3 DNA is TGCGCCAGCAGTCAATCAGGAGGGGAAAACTATGGCTACACCTTC. Its protein is CASSQSGGENYGYTF.

As for this clone: Other nucleotide sequences in the sample specify the same CDR3. This chain connects TRBV29-1 to TRBJ2-2; D call uncertain. CDR1 SQVTM and CDR2 ANQGSEA come from the germline V gene. The V and J ends lost 4 bases and 7 bases respectively, with 7 bases between them. The CDR3 sequence is 11 residues long. The CDR3 DNA reads as TGCAGCGTTGGGCGAGGCGGGGAGCTGTTTTTT. This encodes CSVGRGGELFF.